This T cell receptor beta chain was retrieved from a study of cytomegalovirus exposure and HLA in healthy donors. Germline CDR1 is SNHLY and CDR2 is FYNNEI. This CDR3 has 14 residues. Trimming stripped 6 bases from V and 4 bases from J, with 15 bases between. With 60 Vbeta and 13 Jbeta primers, the PCR was carried out. Assay: immunoSEQ multiplex PCR; the TCRdb copy retains only in-frame clones and omits some. The table shows about 150,000 clones, with 60% to 80% occurring only once. The sample comprised PBMCs. The chain links TRBV2 to TRBJ1-2; D might be TRBD1 (5 bases). The origin of this receptor is a male donor in good health and CMV-seronegative. The CDR3 DNA follows: TGTGCCAGCAGGGGTTGGGGGACTGCCTATGGCTACACCTTC. Its protein product is CASRGWGTAYGYTF.